Listed here are 21 T cell receptor beta chains from one sample, sequenced in a study of spatial heterogeneity in lung cancer (dated by TCRdb to 2018 to 2020). Library method: 5' RACE. TCRdb records NextSeq 500 as the sequencer. TCRdb reprocessed the public reads (quality trimming at Q25 with fastp, clone calling with MiXCR) and kept in-frame beta chains. Rows are combined by CDR3 protein, so each entry shows the most common genes and DNA. A total of tens of thousands of distinct CDR3 sequences appear in this sample, 8% of them only once. The ten largest clones represent about 6.8% of the sample. The time point label here, explained by the study, means: sample taken at primary tumor resection. Sequencing was performed on PBMCs, taken at surgery. These receptors all come from a male donor with early-stage non-small cell lung cancer.

This clonotype was seen at least ten times. The V call is TRBV4-2, the J call TRBJ2-7; 10 bases align to TRBD1. Germline CDR1 and CDR2: LGHNA and YNFKEQ. V shed 0 bases, J shed 2 bases, and the junction held 10 bases outside the gene matches. This CDR3 has 18 amino acids. CDR3 amino acids: CASSQDPIGQGGTYEQYF. The DNA of the CDR3 is TGTGCCAGCAGCCAAGATCCGATCGGACAGGGGGGAACCTACGAGCAGTACTTC.

This clonotype showed up many times. The rearrangement uses TRBV10-1 and TRBJ2-1, with D perhaps TRBD2 (5 bases). V shed 3 bases and J shed 8 bases, with 8 bases lying between them. CDR1 is WNHNN, CDR2 SYGVQD, per germline (reference sequence). CDR3 size: 12 residues. The CDR3 sequence: CASSDEGHEQFF. The CDR3 DNA follows: TGCGCCAGCAGTGACGAGGGCCATGAGCAGTTCTTC.

V and J are TRBV12-5 and TRBJ2-5; D is perhaps TRBD1 (5 bases). CDR1 and CDR2 from the germline V gene are LGHNT and FRNRAP. The CDR3 extends over 14 amino acids. Trimming took 6 bases from V and 4 from J, leaving 15 bases between them. CDR3 amino acids: CASGNPGRAETQYF. The CDR3 DNA follows: TGTGCTAGTGGCAACCCGGGCAGGGCAGAGACCCAGTACTTC.

The sample holds many counts of this clonotype. The chain has TRBV29-1 and TRBJ2-5; 7 nucleotides match TRBD1. Germline assignment: CDR1 SQVTM and CDR2 ANQGSEA. V dropped 7 bases and J dropped 4; count of bases not matched to a gene: 12. There are 14 residues in the CDR3. CDR3 in amino acids: CSAAPGTAGETQYF. The CDR3 nucleotides are TGCAGCGCCGCGCCCGGGACAGCTGGAGAGACCCAGTACTTC.

V usage is TRBV19 and J usage is TRBJ1-5, with TRBD1 matching over 8 bases. Per germline, CDR1 LNHDA and CDR2 SQIVND (reference sequence). V was pared by 5 bases and J by 2 bases, with 8 bases of the junction left unmatched. This CDR3 region has 16 residues. CDR3 sequence reads: CASSAKTGGGNQPQHF. As DNA, the CDR3 is TGTGCCAGTAGTGCGAAAACAGGGGGTGGCAATCAGCCCCAGCATTTT.

This clonotype was detected only a few times. This chain links TRBV29-1 with TRBJ2-7, with 9 positions matching TRBD1. Germline V gives CDR1 SQVTM, CDR2 ANQGSEA. J lost 2 bases, V lost 1 base, and 6 bases had no gene match. The CDR3 is 15 residues long. The CDR3 sequence is CSVEARTGATYEQYF. The CDR3 DNA sequence: TGCAGCGTTGAAGCGCGGACAGGGGCCACCTACGAGCAGTACTTC.

This clonotype was counted ten times or more. The chain has TRBV10-3 and TRBJ2-1; D may match TRBD1 or TRBD2 (5 bases each). The germline V and J ends were trimmed by 3 bases and 0 bases, with 12 bases remaining between them. The CDR3 loop spans 16 amino acids. Looked up from germline, CDR1 is ENHRY and CDR2 is SYGVKD. The CDR3 coding sequence is TGTGCCATCAGTGACACGGGGCAGATCTCCTACAATGAGCAGTTCTTC. It codes for CAISDTGQISYNEQFF.

The chain recombines TRBV27 with TRBJ2-2; TRBD1 matches 7 bases. The CDR3 has 17 amino acids. Germline-derived CDR1 and CDR2 are MNHEY and SMNVEV (reference sequence). The V segment lost 5 bases and the J segment 0 bases; nucleotides outside the gene matches: 9. CDR3 residues: CASSRVQGQPNTGELFF. CDR3 coding DNA: TGTGCCAGCAGTCGCGTCCAGGGACAGCCGAACACCGGGGAGCTGTTTTTT.

This clonotype showed up many times. This rearrangement joins TRBV19 to TRBJ2-1; D remains ambiguous. Germline CDR1 and CDR2: LNHDA and SQIVND (reference sequence). The CDR3 length is 15 residues. Trimming took off 3 bases at V and 9 bases at J, with 18 bases between the two ends. CDR3 amino acids: CASSMRQVGWGEQFF. CDR3 DNA sequence: TGTGCCAGTAGTATGCGGCAAGTTGGCTGGGGTGAGCAGTTCTTC.

Comments on this clonotype: This may be a read error, as it is one base from a much larger clone. The chain couples TRBV7-9 to TRBJ2-4; maybe TRBD2 (5 bases). The CDR3 runs 13 residues. The germline V and J ends were trimmed by 1 base and 9 bases, with 10 bases remaining between them. Germline V gene lookup returns CDR1 SEHNR and CDR2 FQNEAQ (reference sequence). CDR3 loop: CASSLDGEIIQYF. In nucleotides, the CDR3 is TGTGCCAGCAGCTTAGACGGGGAAATCATTCAGTACTTC.

This clonotype was observed many times. V gene TRBV3-2 combines with J gene TRBJ2-1; the table names TRBD2, a call not compared with the DNA. TRBV3-2 is listed as a pseudogene. The CDR3 length is 14 residues. The CDR3 loop reads CASTPGRPVNEQFF. The CDR3 nucleotides read TGTGCCAGCACCCCGGGACGGCCTGTCAATGAGCAGTTCTTC.

In this sample, this clonotype turned up many times. The DNA for the CDR3 is TGTGCCAGTAGTATGGTATGGCCTTCCTACGAGCAGTACTTC. It specifies CASSMVWPSYEQYF. V and J are TRBV19 and TRBJ2-7; D gene uncertain. Germline CDR1 reads LNHDA; CDR2 reads SQIVND (reference sequence). V was shortened by 3 bases and J by 1 base, with 10 bases between the two germline ends. This CDR3 has 14 amino acids.

This clonotype was observed a handful of times. This chain joins TRBV3-1 and TRBJ2-7; 9 bases agree with TRBD1. Trimming took 4 bases from V and 3 from J; bases not matched to a gene: 19. CDR3 length equals 19 residues. Germline V gene lookup returns CDR1 LGHDT and CDR2 YNNKEL (reference sequence). The CDR3 sequence is CASSRTSGTGPIGIYEQYF. The CDR3, as DNA: TGTGCCAGCAGCCGAACTTCCGGGACAGGGCCCATCGGTATCTACGAGCAGTACTTC.

The gene calls are TRBV20-1 and TRBJ2-5; TRBD1 matches 8 bases. V gave up 3 bases and J gave up 5 bases; unmatched junction bases: 5. The germline V gene has CDR1 DFQATT and CDR2 SNEGSKA (reference sequence). The CDR3 extends over 13 amino acids. CDR3 sequence (DNA): TGCAGTGCTAGGTGGACAGGGACGGAGACCCAGTACTTC. Its protein product is CSARWTGTETQYF.

This clonotype was counted at least ten times. The chain joins TRBV5-1 to TRBJ1-1, with D uncertain. This CDR3 spans 15 amino acids. Germline CDR1 reads SGHRS; CDR2 reads YFSETQ. The V end was cut by 0 bases, the J end by 2 bases, with 11 bases between. CDR3 residues: CASSLDVGVNTEAFF. DNA for the CDR3: TGCGCCAGCAGCTTGGACGTAGGTGTTAACACTGAAGCTTTCTTT.

This clonotype was detected a few times. The chain combines TRBV5-1 with TRBJ2-1, with D hard to call. Trimming took off 0 bases at V and 9 bases at J, with 10 bases between the two ends. The CDR3 has 13 amino acids. The germline V gene has CDR1 SGHRS and CDR2 YFSETQ. The CDR3: CASSLDPRGEQFF. The CDR3 DNA follows: TGCGCCAGCAGCTTGGATCCTCGTGGTGAGCAGTTCTTC. The complete variable domain, with remaining parts taken from reference TRBV5-1 and TRBJ2-1, reads KAGVTQTPRYLIKTRGQQVTLSCSPISGHRSVSWYQQTPGQGLQFLFEYFSETQRNKGNFPGRFSGRQFSNSRSEMNVSTLELGDSALYLCASSLDPRGEQFFGPGTRLTVL.

This clonotype was counted at least ten times. The V gene is TRBV11-2, the J gene TRBJ1-1, with 8 bases fitting TRBD1. The CDR3 has 16 residues. Germline trimming cut 5 bases from V and 7 bases from J; bases unmatched to any gene: 15. The V gene's germline CDR1 is SGHAT and CDR2 FQNNGV. The CDR3 coding sequence is TGTGCCAGCAGCCCTAGGGCAGGGGGCGCCCCGGGTGAAGCTTTCTTT. Translating it yields CASSPRAGGAPGEAFF.

This clonotype was seen at least ten times. The V and J genes are TRBV7-9 and TRBJ1-2; a weak D match, TRBD1 (5 bases). The V gene lost 2 bases and the J gene lost 4 bases, with 11 bases spanning the gap. Germline V lookup: CDR1 SEHNR, CDR2 FQNEAQ (reference sequence). This CDR3 contains 14 residues. CDR3 nucleotides: TGTGCCAGCAGCTTACAGGGAGGATCCTATGGCTACACCTTC. Translating it yields CASSLQGGSYGYTF.

For this clonotype: A much bigger clone sits one base away, suggesting this may be a read error. The chain has TRBV12-3 or TRBV12-4 and TRBJ2-3, with D possibly matching TRBD2 (6 bases). The CDR3 spans 16 residues. Trimming cost V 6 bases and J 2 bases, with 18 bases left between them. CDR3 amino acids: CASRTAGTRYTDTQYF. The CDR3 coding sequence is TGTGCCAGCAGGACAGCCGGGACTCGCTACACAGATACGCAGTATTTT.

This clonotype was seen at least ten times. The gene calls are TRBV5-1 and TRBJ2-1, with 9 bases matching TRBD2. The germline V gene encodes CDR1 SGHRS and CDR2 YFSETQ. The CDR3 loop spans 16 amino acids. V shed 0 bases and J 2 bases; nucleotides not matched to a gene: 3. This CDR3 reads CASSLVPSGAYNEQFF. Here the CDR3 DNA reads TGCGCCAGCAGCTTGGTGCCTAGCGGGGCCTACAATGAGCAGTTCTTC. The complete variable domain, with remaining parts taken from reference TRBV5-1 and TRBJ2-1, reads KAGVTQTPRYLIKTRGQQVTLSCSPISGHRSVSWYQQTPGQGLQFLFEYFSETQRNKGNFPGRFSGRQFSNSRSEMNVSTLELGDSALYLCASSLVPSGAYNEQFFGPGTRLTVL.

The chain employs TRBV12-3 or TRBV12-4 and TRBJ1-1; D unclear. The CDR3 consists of 13 residues. V shed 3 bases and J shed 4 bases, with 9 bases lying between them. The chain's CDR3 is CASSFFGSTEAFF. CDR3 bases: TGTGCCAGCAGTTTCTTCGGTAGCACTGAAGCTTTCTTT.